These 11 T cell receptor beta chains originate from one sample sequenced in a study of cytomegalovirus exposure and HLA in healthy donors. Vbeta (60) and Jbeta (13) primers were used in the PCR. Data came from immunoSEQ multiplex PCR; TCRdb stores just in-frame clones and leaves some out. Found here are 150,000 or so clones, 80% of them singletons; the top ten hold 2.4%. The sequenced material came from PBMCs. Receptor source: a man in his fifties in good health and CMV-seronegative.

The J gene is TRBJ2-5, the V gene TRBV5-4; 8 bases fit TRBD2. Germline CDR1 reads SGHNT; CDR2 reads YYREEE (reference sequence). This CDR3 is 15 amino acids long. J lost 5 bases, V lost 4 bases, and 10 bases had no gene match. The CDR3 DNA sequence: TGTGCCAGCAGCGGAGGGGCAGCGGGGGTCGAGACCCAGTACTTC. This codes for CASSGGAAGVETQYF.

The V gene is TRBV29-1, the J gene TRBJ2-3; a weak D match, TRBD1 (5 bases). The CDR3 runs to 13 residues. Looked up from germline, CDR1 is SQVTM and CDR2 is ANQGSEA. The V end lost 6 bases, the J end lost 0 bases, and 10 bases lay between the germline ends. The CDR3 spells CSVLQESTDTQYF. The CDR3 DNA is TGCAGCGTACTACAGGAAAGCACAGATACGCAGTATTTT.

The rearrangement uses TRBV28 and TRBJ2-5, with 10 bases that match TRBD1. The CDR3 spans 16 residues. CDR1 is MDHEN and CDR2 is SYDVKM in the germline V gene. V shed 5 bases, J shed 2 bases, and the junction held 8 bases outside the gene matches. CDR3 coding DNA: TGTGCCAGCAGTGAAACCGGGACAGGGGTTCAAGAGACCCAGTACTTC. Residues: CASSETGTGVQETQYF.

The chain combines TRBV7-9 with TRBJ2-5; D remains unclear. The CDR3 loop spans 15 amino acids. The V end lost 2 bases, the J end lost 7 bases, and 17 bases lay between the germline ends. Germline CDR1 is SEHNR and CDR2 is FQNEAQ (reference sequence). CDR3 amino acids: CASSLQSGPAGTQYF. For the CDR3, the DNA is TGTGCCAGCAGCTTACAAAGTGGGCCTGCTGGGACCCAGTACTTC.

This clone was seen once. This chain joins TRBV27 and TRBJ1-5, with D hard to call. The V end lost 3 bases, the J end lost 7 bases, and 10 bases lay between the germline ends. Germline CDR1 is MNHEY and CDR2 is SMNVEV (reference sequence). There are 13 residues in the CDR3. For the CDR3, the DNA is TGTGCCAGCAGTTTGAGGGTTGGGCAGCCCCAGCATTTT. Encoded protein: CASSLRVGQPQHF.

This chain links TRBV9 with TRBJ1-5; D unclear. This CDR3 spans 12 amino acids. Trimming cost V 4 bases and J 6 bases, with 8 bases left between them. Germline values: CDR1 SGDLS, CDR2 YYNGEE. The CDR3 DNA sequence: TGTGCCAGCAGCAATCCCCTTCAGCCCCAGCATTTT. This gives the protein CASSNPLQPQHF. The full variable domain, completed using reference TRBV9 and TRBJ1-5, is DSGVTQTPKHLITATGQRVTLRCSPRSGDLSVYWYQQSLDQGLQFLIQYYNGEERAKGNILERFSAQQFPDLHSELNLSSLELGDSALYFCASSNPLQPQHFGDGTRLSIL.

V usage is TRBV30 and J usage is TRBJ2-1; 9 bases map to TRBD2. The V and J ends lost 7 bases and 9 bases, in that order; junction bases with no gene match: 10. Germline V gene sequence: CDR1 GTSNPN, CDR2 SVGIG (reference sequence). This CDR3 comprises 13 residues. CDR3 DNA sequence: TGTGCCTCCACCGCGGGGGGGCCGGGTGAGCAGTTCTTC. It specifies CASTAGGPGEQFF.

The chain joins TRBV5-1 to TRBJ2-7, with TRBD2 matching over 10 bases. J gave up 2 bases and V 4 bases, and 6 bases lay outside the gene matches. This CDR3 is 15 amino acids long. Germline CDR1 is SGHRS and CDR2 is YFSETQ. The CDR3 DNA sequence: TGCGCCAGCAGCCCCGGGACTAGCGCACCCTACGAGCAGTACTTC. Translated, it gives CASSPGTSAPYEQYF. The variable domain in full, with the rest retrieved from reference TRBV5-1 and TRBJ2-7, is KAGVTQTPRYLIKTRGQQVTLSCSPISGHRSVSWYQQTPGQGLQFLFEYFSETQRNKGNFPGRFSGRQFSNSRSEMNVSTLELGDSALYLCASSPGTSAPYEQYFGPGTRLTVT.

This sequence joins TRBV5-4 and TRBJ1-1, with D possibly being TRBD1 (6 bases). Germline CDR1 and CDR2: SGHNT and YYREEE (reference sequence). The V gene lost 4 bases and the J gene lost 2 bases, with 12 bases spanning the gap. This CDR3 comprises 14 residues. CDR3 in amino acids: CASSGAGANTEAFF. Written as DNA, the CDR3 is TGTGCCAGCAGCGGGGCGGGGGCAAACACTGAAGCTTTCTTT.

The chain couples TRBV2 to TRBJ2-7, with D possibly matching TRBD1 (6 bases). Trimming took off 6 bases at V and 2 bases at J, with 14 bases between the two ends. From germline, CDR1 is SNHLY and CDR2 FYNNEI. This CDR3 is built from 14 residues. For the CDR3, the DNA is TGTGCCAGCAGGCTCCTTGCAGGGGCCTACGAGCAGTACTTC. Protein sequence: CASRLLAGAYEQYF.

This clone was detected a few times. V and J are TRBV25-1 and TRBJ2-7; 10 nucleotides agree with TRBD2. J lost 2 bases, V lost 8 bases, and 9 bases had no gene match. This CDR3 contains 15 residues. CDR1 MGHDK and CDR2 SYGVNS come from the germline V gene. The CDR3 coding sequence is TGTGCCAGCCAGAATAGCGGGAGGACGCCCTACGAGCAGTACTTC. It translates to CASQNSGRTPYEQYF.